Listed below are T cell receptor beta chains from one sample, sequenced in a study of OX40 agonist ivuxolimab in advanced cancers. TCRdb's table, derived via immunoSEQ multiplex PCR, lists solely in-frame clones and lacks some. The sample includes fewer than 50,000 clones, about 89% seen only once; the top ten take about 0.6%. The material was CD4+ or CD8+ T cells sorted from blood, obtained in a trial of the OX40 agonist ivuxolimab. The receptor set was obtained from an adult with an advanced solid tumor such as melanoma, head and neck, liver or kidney cancer. Both conserved end residues are part of each CDR3. D genes are given only for firm matches. A row's size may be missing; if present it is once, few, many or a size class.

CDR3aa: CASSKAGTRNYGYTF
CDR3nt: TGTGCCAGCAGCAAAGCCGGGACACGAAACTATGGCTACACCTTC
d_gene: NA
j_gene: TRBJ1-2
abundance: NA
v_gene: TRBV14

CDR3aa: CASSLDRRAGTYTF
CDR3nt: TGTGCCAGCAGCTTAGATAGAAGGGCAGGGACCTACACCTTC
d_gene: NA
j_gene: TRBJ1-2
abundance: once
v_gene: TRBV11-3

CDR3aa: CASSLRTGGFTNTEAFF
CDR3nt: TGTGCCAGCAGCTTAAGGACAGGGGGGTTTACGAACACTGAAGCTTTCTTT
d_gene: TRBD1
j_gene: TRBJ1-1
abundance: NA
v_gene: TRBV7-2

CDR3aa: CASSLDYSSTDTQYF
CDR3nt: TGTGCCAGCAGCTTAGATTATTCTAGCACAGATACGCAGTATTTT
d_gene: NA
j_gene: TRBJ2-3
abundance: medium-sized
v_gene: TRBV7-2

CDR3aa: CASSPLAGGTQETQYF
CDR3nt: TGTGCCAGCAGCCCACTAGCGGGGGGGACCCAAGAGACCCAGTACTTC
d_gene: TRBD2
j_gene: TRBJ2-5
abundance: once
v_gene: TRBV7-3

CDR3aa: CASRDRGLDYGYTF
CDR3nt: TGTGCCAGCCGCGACAGGGGACTTGACTATGGCTACACCTTC
d_gene: TRBD1
j_gene: TRBJ1-2
abundance: once
v_gene: TRBV6-1

CDR3aa: CASSLAVEPYEQYF
CDR3nt: TGCGCCAGCAGCTTGGCGGTGGAGCCCTACGAGCAGTACTTC
d_gene: NA
j_gene: TRBJ2-7
abundance: NA
v_gene: TRBV5-1

CDR3aa: CASSLVGAKGETQYF
CDR3nt: TGTGCCAGCAGCTTAGTGGGGGCGAAGGGAGAGACCCAGTACTTC
d_gene: NA
j_gene: TRBJ2-5
abundance: NA
v_gene: TRBV7-3

CDR3aa: CASSLDNNNQPQHF
CDR3nt: TGTGCCAGCAGCTTGGACAATAACAATCAGCCCCAGCATTTT
d_gene: NA
j_gene: TRBJ1-5
abundance: NA
v_gene: TRBV5-5

CDR3aa: CASSLEGWGSPLHF
CDR3nt: TGTGCCAGCAGCTTGGAGGGGTGGGGTTCACCCCTCCACTTT
d_gene: NA
j_gene: TRBJ1-6
abundance: NA
v_gene: TRBV7-2

CDR3aa: CASSLRDSRAFF
CDR3nt: TGTGCCAGCAGCTTGCGGGACAGTCGAGCTTTCTTT
d_gene: TRBD1
j_gene: TRBJ1-1
abundance: NA
v_gene: TRBV5-4

CDR3aa: CASTDTGYSGNTIYF
CDR3nt: TGTGCCAGCACCGACACGGGCTACTCTGGAAACACCATATATTTT
d_gene: NA
j_gene: TRBJ1-3
abundance: NA
v_gene: TRBV11-1

CDR3aa: CASSLDQGAGNSPLHF
CDR3nt: TGTGCCAGCAGCTTGGACCAGGGGGCAGGTAATTCACCCCTCCACTTT
d_gene: TRBD1
j_gene: TRBJ1-6
abundance: NA
v_gene: TRBV5-7

CDR3aa: CASTLGHLNTEAFF
CDR3nt: TGTGCCAGCACCTTAGGACACCTGAACACTGAAGCTTTCTTT
d_gene: NA
j_gene: TRBJ1-1
abundance: NA
v_gene: TRBV6-1

CDR3aa: CASTPIRAGLNEQYF
CDR3nt: TGTGCCAGCACCCCCATTCGCGCAGGATTAAACGAGCAGTACTTC
d_gene: NA
j_gene: TRBJ2-7
abundance: NA
v_gene: TRBV7-8

CDR3aa: CASRNPAGNSYNSPLHF
CDR3nt: TGTGCTAGCAGGAACCCGGCAGGGAACTCCTATAATTCACCCCTCCACTTT
d_gene: NA
j_gene: TRBJ1-6
abundance: NA
v_gene: TRBV7-7

CDR3aa: CASSPGQAANTQYF
CDR3nt: TGTGCCAGCAGCCCTGGACAGGCTGCGAATACGCAGTATTTT
d_gene: TRBD1
j_gene: TRBJ2-3
abundance: NA
v_gene: TRBV6-5

CDR3aa: CASSLDGQSGNTIYF
CDR3nt: TGTGCCAGCAGCTTAGACGGACAGTCTGGAAACACCATATATTTT
d_gene: NA
j_gene: TRBJ1-3
abundance: NA
v_gene: TRBV11-3

CDR3aa: CASSPSGGPLQYF
CDR3nt: TGTGCCAGCAGTCCCTCGGGGGGACCTTTGCAGTATTTT
d_gene: TRBD2
j_gene: TRBJ2-3
abundance: NA
v_gene: TRBV7-9

CDR3aa: CASSSRGNYGYTF
CDR3nt: TGTGCCAGCAGTTCTAGGGGGAACTATGGCTACACCTTC
d_gene: NA
j_gene: TRBJ1-2
abundance: NA
v_gene: TRBV27

CDR3aa: CASSVPVSSYEQYF
CDR3nt: TGTGCCAGCAGTGTTCCGGTGAGCTCCTACGAGCAGTACTTC
d_gene: NA
j_gene: TRBJ2-7
abundance: NA
v_gene: TRBV6-1

CDR3aa: CASSLEARNTEAFF
CDR3nt: TGTGCCAGCAGCTTAGAAGCGAGGAACACTGAAGCTTTCTTT
d_gene: NA
j_gene: TRBJ1-1
abundance: NA
v_gene: TRBV7-8

CDR3aa: CASSQDHGTGGKLFF
CDR3nt: TGCGCCAGCAGCCAAGATCACGGAACAGGCGGAAAACTGTTTTTT
d_gene: NA
j_gene: TRBJ1-4
abundance: NA
v_gene: TRBV4-3

CDR3aa: CASSFPASGANVLTF
CDR3nt: TGTGCCAGCAGCTTCCCGGCCTCTGGGGCCAACGTCCTGACTTTC
d_gene: NA
j_gene: TRBJ2-6
abundance: NA
v_gene: TRBV11-1

CDR3aa: CASSRMGTNEKLFF
CDR3nt: TGTGCCAGCTCACGTATGGGCACTAATGAAAAACTGTTTTTT
d_gene: NA
j_gene: TRBJ1-4
abundance: NA
v_gene: TRBV18

CDR3aa: CASSVDMTGINTIYF
CDR3nt: TGTGCCAGCAGCGTAGATATGACAGGTATAAACACCATATATTTT
d_gene: NA
j_gene: TRBJ1-3
abundance: NA
v_gene: TRBV9

CDR3aa: CASSRDRQTEAFF
CDR3nt: TGTGCCAGCAGCCGGGACAGACAGACTGAAGCTTTCTTT
d_gene: TRBD1
j_gene: TRBJ1-1
abundance: NA
v_gene: TRBV11-3

CDR3aa: CASSAQGAQNEQYF
CDR3nt: TGTGCCAGCAGTGCCCAGGGGGCGCAAAACGAGCAGTACTTC
d_gene: TRBD1
j_gene: TRBJ2-7
abundance: NA
v_gene: TRBV6-6

CDR3aa: CASRKDLGPYEQYF
CDR3nt: TGTGCCAGCAGGAAGGATCTGGGCCCCTACGAGCAGTACTTC
d_gene: NA
j_gene: TRBJ2-7
abundance: NA
v_gene: TRBV2

CDR3aa: CASSLGPGEEREQYF
CDR3nt: TGTGCCAGCAGCTTGGGGCCAGGGGAAGAGAGGGAGCAGTACTTC
d_gene: NA
j_gene: TRBJ2-7
abundance: NA
v_gene: TRBV5-8

CDR3aa: CAWSREGVSRGNTIYF
CDR3nt: TGTGCCTGGAGTCGAGAGGGCGTATCTCGTGGAAACACCATATATTTT
d_gene: NA
j_gene: TRBJ1-3
abundance: NA
v_gene: TRBV30

CDR3aa: CASRGTGVPTEAFF
CDR3nt: TGTGCCAGTCGAGGGACAGGGGTGCCCACTGAAGCTTTCTTT
d_gene: TRBD1
j_gene: TRBJ1-1
abundance: NA
v_gene: TRBV6-1

CDR3aa: CASSIRDRDYNEQFF
CDR3nt: TGTGCCAGCAGCATCCGGGACAGGGATTACAATGAGCAGTTCTTC
d_gene: TRBD1
j_gene: TRBJ2-1
abundance: NA
v_gene: TRBV5-6

CDR3aa: CASSYLAGGGVEETQYF
CDR3nt: TGTGCCAGCAGCTATCTAGCGGGGGGAGGGGTCGAAGAGACCCAGTACTTC
d_gene: TRBD2
j_gene: TRBJ2-5
abundance: NA
v_gene: TRBV4-2

CDR3aa: CASSPRLAGAGDTQYF
CDR3nt: TGTGCCAGCAGCCCCCGACTAGCGGGGGCGGGAGATACGCAGTATTTT
d_gene: TRBD2
j_gene: TRBJ2-3
abundance: NA
v_gene: TRBV11-1

CDR3aa: CASSLPGTSHGYF
CDR3nt: TGTGCCAGCAGCTTACCCGGGACTAGCCACGGGTATTTT
d_gene: TRBD2
j_gene: TRBJ2-3
abundance: NA
v_gene: TRBV7-2

CDR3aa: CASSKSRQGAGSPLHF
CDR3nt: TGTGCCAGCAGCAAAAGCCGACAGGGGGCAGGTTCACCCCTCCACTTT
d_gene: NA
j_gene: TRBJ1-6
abundance: NA
v_gene: TRBV21-1

CDR3aa: CASSPTEWQGYSPLHF
CDR3nt: TGTGCCAGCAGTCCCACTGAGTGGCAGGGCTATTCACCCCTCCACTTT
d_gene: NA
j_gene: TRBJ1-6
abundance: NA
v_gene: TRBV27

CDR3aa: CASSPRPISTDTQYF
CDR3nt: TGTGCCAGCAGTCCCCGACCGATTAGCACAGATACGCAGTATTTT
d_gene: NA
j_gene: TRBJ2-3
abundance: NA
v_gene: TRBV27

CDR3aa: CASSQNTEAFF
CDR3nt: TGTGCCAGCAGCCAAAACACTGAAGCTTTCTTT
d_gene: NA
j_gene: TRBJ1-1
abundance: few
v_gene: TRBV14

CDR3aa: CASSPGAIEGEKLFF
CDR3nt: TGTGCCAGCAGCCCCGGAGCAATCGAAGGGGAAAAACTGTTTTTT
d_gene: NA
j_gene: TRBJ1-4
abundance: NA
v_gene: TRBV5-4

CDR3aa: CASSTGLAGFGEQFF
CDR3nt: TGTGCCAGTAGTACGGGACTAGCGGGGTTCGGTGAGCAGTTCTTC
d_gene: TRBD2
j_gene: TRBJ2-1
abundance: NA
v_gene: TRBV19

CDR3aa: CSAGQGGTEAFF
CDR3nt: TGCAGCGCCGGACAGGGTGGCACTGAAGCTTTCTTT
d_gene: TRBD1
j_gene: TRBJ1-1
abundance: NA
v_gene: TRBV29-1

CDR3aa: CASSLGVQETQYF
CDR3nt: TGCGCCAGCAGCTTGGGTGTCCAAGAGACCCAGTACTTC
d_gene: NA
j_gene: TRBJ2-5
abundance: NA
v_gene: TRBV5-1

CDR3aa: CASSLGGTSGGATDTQYF
CDR3nt: TGCGCCAGCAGCTTGGGAGGGACTAGCGGGGGGGCGACAGATACGCAGTATTTT
d_gene: TRBD2
j_gene: TRBJ2-3
abundance: NA
v_gene: TRBV5-1

CDR3aa: CASSRDSSYEQYF
CDR3nt: TGTGCCAGCAGCCGGGACAGCTCCTACGAGCAGTACTTC
d_gene: TRBD1
j_gene: TRBJ2-7
abundance: NA
v_gene: TRBV4-2

CDR3aa: CASSPTRMSYGYTF
CDR3nt: TGTGCCAGCAGCCCGACAAGGATGTCCTATGGCTACACCTTC
d_gene: NA
j_gene: TRBJ1-2
abundance: NA
v_gene: TRBV11-2

CDR3aa: CASSYTGGTTNEKLFF
CDR3nt: TGTGCCAGCAGTTACACAGGGGGAACAACTAATGAAAAACTGTTTTTT
d_gene: TRBD1
j_gene: TRBJ1-4
abundance: NA
v_gene: TRBV2

CDR3aa: CAWGTGTGNTIYF
CDR3nt: TGTGCCTGGGGAACAGGGACTGGAAACACCATATATTTT
d_gene: NA
j_gene: TRBJ1-3
abundance: once
v_gene: TRBV30

CDR3aa: CATSRRSSMNTEAFF
CDR3nt: TGTGCCACCAGCAGGCGATCATCTATGAACACTGAAGCTTTCTTT
d_gene: NA
j_gene: TRBJ1-1
abundance: NA
v_gene: TRBV15

CDR3aa: CASRYRFNTEAFF
CDR3nt: TGTGCCAGCAGATACCGTTTTAACACTGAAGCTTTCTTT
d_gene: NA
j_gene: TRBJ1-1
abundance: once
v_gene: TRBV6-1

CDR3aa: CASSYGQPEDTQYF
CDR3nt: TGTGCCAGCAGCTACGGACAGCCTGAAGATACGCAGTATTTT
d_gene: NA
j_gene: TRBJ2-3
abundance: NA
v_gene: TRBV5-4

CDR3aa: CATSRGGLAGVNEQFF
CDR3nt: TGTGCCACCAGCAGAGGCGGACTAGCGGGGGTCAATGAGCAGTTCTTC
d_gene: TRBD2
j_gene: TRBJ2-1
abundance: once
v_gene: TRBV15

CDR3aa: CASSPRGNYGYTF
CDR3nt: TGTGCCAGCAGCCCCCGTGGCAACTATGGCTACACCTTC
d_gene: NA
j_gene: TRBJ1-2
abundance: NA
v_gene: TRBV5-8